The source of this TCR beta chain is a study of tissue T cells after allogeneic stem cell transplantation (dated by TCRdb to 2021 to 2024). Background on the whole study: Over an approximately three-year period, roughly seven adult allo-HCT recipients who had steroid-refractory GVHD were prospectively enrolled in a research-autopsy study. Pre-transplant PBMCs, which were of recipient origin, were available from a few GVHD patients. The human arm was a prospective observational study without blinding or randomization. Gastrointestinal GVHD was present in all GVHD patients, several lines of GVHD-directed therapy were administered to all GVHD patients, and skin involvement was additionally present in a handful of GVHD patients. TCR beta repertoires were profiled across many tissues obtained from research autopsies of patients with and without GVHD, as well as in mouse models of GVHD. For viably preserved blood and marrow, CD3+ T cells were flow-sorted when cell numbers permitted, and smaller samples went directly to DNA extraction. Grafts from donors were received by all GVHD patients, with several grafts being unmodified and three being CD34-selected to deplete T cells. Summary of the overall study and its limitations: Within patients, how anatomically similar tissues were was a major factor shaping TCR repertoire composition, regardless of disease or transplant status. Blood and spleen T cells captured only a limited portion of the TCR repertoire detected in tissues, in both patients and mice. The study did not establish which tissue TCRs were alloreactive or antigen-specific, and some clones may have been host cells that persisted. Few T cell clones were found to be shared across patients, but shared repertoire signatures across patients were revealed in a tissue-specific fashion by motif-based clustering. A small and clinically heterogeneous patient cohort was studied, and sampling depth was acknowledged as a limitation.

Comments on this clone: Its antigen is not yet known. One base away there is no much larger clone; base qualities are not given.

Library preparation used the immunoSEQ multiplex PCR assay. TCRbeta CDR3 sequencing was done by Adaptive Biotechnologies at survey depth, reporting CDR3 sequences, V/J genes, productive frequency and template counts. Amplification of TCR beta CDR3 regions was performed from genomic DNA rather than from RNA. The authors processed their data as follows. Jensen-Shannon divergence served to quantify pairwise repertoire overlap between tissues, with 0 meaning identical and 1 meaning complete divergence. Tissues were clustered by single-linkage agglomerative hierarchical clustering of pairwise JSD values and displayed as dendrograms. GLIPH2 was applied to all patient samples using simulation_depth 1000, kmer_min_depth 3, and cdr3_length_cutoff 8, and only groups with more than two unique CDR3s were retained. A standardized tissue-overlap score extrapolated Jaccard GLIPH-group overlap across patients to a standard repertoire size of 1000 clones. Linear mixed-effect models, with tissue included as a fixed effect and individual included as a random effect, were used to assess associations of diversity with clinical or experimental variables. TCRdb limited this immuneACCESS table to in-frame rearrangements with V and J called. A share of clones is missing; checked studies link under half to unresolved V genes, and the rest is unexplained. The DNA gave D and trimming, while V, J and clone size come from that table. Here the sample has thousands of clones; over 65% occur a single time. Around 5% of the sample rests with the top ten.

The time point label corresponds to: recipient (host-origin) PBMCs collected before allo-HCT. Between the V and J ends, shortened by 4 bases and 7 bases respectively, the junction contains 5 bases. The CDR3 holds 12 amino acids from the cysteine to the phenylalanine. The sequence is cut down to CDR3 DNA, 36 bases in frame from base 1. CDR1 is given as SEHNR and CDR2 as FQNEAQ, both from the germline V gene (reference sequence). Recombination linked TRBV7-9 to TRBJ1-6, with the D segment identity uncertain. Sequences were derived from blood, sampled before transplantation. The source of this sequence is a man between 40 and 75 years old who later had graft-versus-host disease after an allogeneic stem cell transplant. This receptor carries the CDR3 CASSSENSPLHF. The nucleotides read TGTGCCAGCAGCTCCGAGAATTCACCCCTCCACTTT.